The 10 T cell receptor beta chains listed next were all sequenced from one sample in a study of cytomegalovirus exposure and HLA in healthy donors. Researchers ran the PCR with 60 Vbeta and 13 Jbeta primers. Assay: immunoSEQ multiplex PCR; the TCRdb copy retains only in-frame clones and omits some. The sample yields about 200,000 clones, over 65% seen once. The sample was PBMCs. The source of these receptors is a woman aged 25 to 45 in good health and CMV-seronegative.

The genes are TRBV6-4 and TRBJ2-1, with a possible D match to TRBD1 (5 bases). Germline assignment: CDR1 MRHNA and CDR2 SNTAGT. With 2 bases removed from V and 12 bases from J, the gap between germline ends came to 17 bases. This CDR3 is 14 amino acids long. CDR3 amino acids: CASSDHRGSTGQFF. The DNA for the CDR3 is TGTGCCAGCAGTGACCACCGAGGATCTACAGGGCAGTTCTTC.

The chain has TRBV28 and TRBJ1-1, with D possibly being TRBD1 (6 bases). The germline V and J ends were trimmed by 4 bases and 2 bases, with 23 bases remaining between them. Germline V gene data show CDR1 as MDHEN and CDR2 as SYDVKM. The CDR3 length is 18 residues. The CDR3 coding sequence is TGTGCCAGCAGTTCACTAAGCCTCAATGACAGGAGAAACACTGAAGCTTTCTTT. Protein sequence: CASSSLSLNDRRNTEAFF.

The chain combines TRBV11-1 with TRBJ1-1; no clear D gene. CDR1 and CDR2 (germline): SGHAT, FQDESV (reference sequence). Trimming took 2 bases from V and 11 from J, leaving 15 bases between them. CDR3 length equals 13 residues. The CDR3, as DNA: TGTGCCAGCAGCTTAAACCCGGGATGGCCCGCTTTCTTT. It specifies CASSLNPGWPAFF.

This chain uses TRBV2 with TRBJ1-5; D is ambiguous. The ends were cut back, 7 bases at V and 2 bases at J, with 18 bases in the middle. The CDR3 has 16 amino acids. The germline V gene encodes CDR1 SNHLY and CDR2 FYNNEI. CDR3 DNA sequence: TGTGCCAGCAACGGAGGAAAAGGGTCGGGCAATCAGCCCCAGCATTTT. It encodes CASNGGKGSGNQPQHF. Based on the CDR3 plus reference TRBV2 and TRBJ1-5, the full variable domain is EPEVTQTPSHQVTQMGQEVILRCVPISNHLYFYWYRQILGQKVEFLVSFYNNEISEKSEIFDDQFSVERPDGSNFTLKIRSTKLEDSAMYFCASNGGKGSGNQPQHFGDGTRLSIL.

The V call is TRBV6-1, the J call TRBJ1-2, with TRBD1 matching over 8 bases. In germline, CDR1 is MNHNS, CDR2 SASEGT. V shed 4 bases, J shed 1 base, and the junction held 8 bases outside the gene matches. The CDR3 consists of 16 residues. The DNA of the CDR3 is TGTGCCAGCAGTGGGACAGGGCGCTCACTTAACTATGGCTACACCTTC. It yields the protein CASSGTGRSLNYGYTF.

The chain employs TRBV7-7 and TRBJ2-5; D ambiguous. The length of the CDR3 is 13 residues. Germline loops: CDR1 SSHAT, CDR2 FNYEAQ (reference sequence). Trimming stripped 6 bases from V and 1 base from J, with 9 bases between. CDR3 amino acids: CASSQDSQETQYF. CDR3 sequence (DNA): TGTGCCAGCAGTCAAGATAGCCAAGAGACCCAGTACTTC.

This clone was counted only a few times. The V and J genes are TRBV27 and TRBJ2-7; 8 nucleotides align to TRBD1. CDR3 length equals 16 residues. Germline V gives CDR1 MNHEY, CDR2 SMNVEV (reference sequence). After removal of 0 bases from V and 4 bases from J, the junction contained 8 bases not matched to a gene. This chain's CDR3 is CASSLSQGALVYEQYF. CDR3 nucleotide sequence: TGTGCCAGCAGTTTATCCCAGGGGGCGTTGGTGTACGAGCAGTACTTC.

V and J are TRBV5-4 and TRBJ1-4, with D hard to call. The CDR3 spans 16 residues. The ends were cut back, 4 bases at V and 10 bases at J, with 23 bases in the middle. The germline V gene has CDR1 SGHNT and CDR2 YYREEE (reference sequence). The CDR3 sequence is CASSLPSGETLGKLFF. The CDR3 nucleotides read TGTGCCAGCAGCCTCCCTTCCGGGGAGACCTTAGGAAAACTGTTTTTT.

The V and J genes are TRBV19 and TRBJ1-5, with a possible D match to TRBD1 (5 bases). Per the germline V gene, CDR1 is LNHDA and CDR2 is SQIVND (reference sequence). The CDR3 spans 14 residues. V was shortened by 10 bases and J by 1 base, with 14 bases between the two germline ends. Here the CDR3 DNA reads TGTGCCACCGGGGGGACTGGGAGCAATCAGCCCCAGCATTTT. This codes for CATGGTGSNQPQHF.

Here the CDR3 DNA reads TGTGCCAGCAGTTTCGCCGGACAGGGGGTTTCCGAGCAGTACTTC. It is translated as CASSFAGQGVSEQYF. The rearrangement uses TRBV6-5 and TRBJ2-7; TRBD1 matches at 10 bases. With V trimmed by 4 bases and J by 6 bases, 9 bases remained unmatched. The CDR3 has 15 residues. The germline gives CDR1 MNHEY, CDR2 SVGAGI.